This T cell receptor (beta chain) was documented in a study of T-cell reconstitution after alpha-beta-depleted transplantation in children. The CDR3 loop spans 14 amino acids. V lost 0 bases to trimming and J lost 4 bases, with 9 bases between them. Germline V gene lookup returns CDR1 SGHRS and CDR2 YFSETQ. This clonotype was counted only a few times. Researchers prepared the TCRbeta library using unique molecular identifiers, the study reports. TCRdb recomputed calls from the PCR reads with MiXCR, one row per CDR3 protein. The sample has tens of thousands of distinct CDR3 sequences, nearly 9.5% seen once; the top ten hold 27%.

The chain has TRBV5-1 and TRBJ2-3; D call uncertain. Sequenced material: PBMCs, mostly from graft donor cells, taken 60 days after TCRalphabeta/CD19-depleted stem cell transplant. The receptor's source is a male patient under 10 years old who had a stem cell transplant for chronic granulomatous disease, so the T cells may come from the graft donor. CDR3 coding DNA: TGCGCCAGCAGCTTGGAGGGCTTGGCAGATACGCAGTATTTT. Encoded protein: CASSLEGLADTQYF.